A selection of T cell receptor beta chains follows, all from one sample in a study of blood T cell repertoires in COVID-19. Method: immunoSEQ multiplex PCR; TCRdb's copy keeps in-frame clones and lacks some. This table has about 150,000 clones, approximately 92% appearing once. Sequences were obtained from peripheral blood. The receptors here all came from a man aged 18 to 30 with COVID-19, enrolled during active disease. Each CDR3 is given with its conserved first and last residue. The order of the fields is J gene, V gene, D gene, clone size, CDR3 DNA, CDR3 protein. The D gene is left open where the match is weak. Clone size is shown for a subset of rows, as once, few, many or a class of expanded clone.

J gene: TRBJ1-6; V gene: TRBV9; D gene: -; clone size: once; CDR3 DNA: TGTGCCAGCAGCTCCAATAGGGGGACAAAGAATTCACCCCTCCACTTT; CDR3 protein: CASSSNRGTKNSPLHF
J gene: TRBJ2-5; V gene: TRBV5-1; D gene: TRBD2; clone size: -; CDR3 DNA: TGCGCCAGCAGCTTCCTTGGGAGGGCCCAACAAGAGACCCAGTACTTC; CDR3 protein: CASSFLGRAQQETQYF
J gene: TRBJ2-7; V gene: TRBV27; D gene: TRBD1; clone size: -; CDR3 DNA: TGTGCCAGCAGTTCTCCGACAGGGCCGGCCGAGCAGTACTTC; CDR3 protein: CASSSPTGPAEQYF
J gene: TRBJ1-2; V gene: TRBV28; D gene: -; clone size: few; CDR3 DNA: TGTGCCAGCAGTTATGCTCGGCGGATCCACTATGGCTACACCTTC; CDR3 protein: CASSYARRIHYGYTF
J gene: TRBJ1-3; V gene: TRBV27; D gene: -; clone size: once; CDR3 DNA: TGTGCCAGCGTCTTGGGAAACACCATATATTTT; CDR3 protein: CASVLGNTIYF
J gene: TRBJ1-6; V gene: TRBV2; D gene: -; clone size: -; CDR3 DNA: TGTGCCAGCACTATGTATAATTCACCCCTCCACTTT; CDR3 protein: CASTMYNSPLHF
J gene: TRBJ2-1; V gene: TRBV5-1; D gene: TRBD1; clone size: -; CDR3 DNA: TGCGCCAGCAGTTCCGGACAGGGCCTTTACAATGAGCAGTTCTTC; CDR3 protein: CASSSGQGLYNEQFF
J gene: TRBJ1-3; V gene: TRBV5-1; D gene: TRBD1; clone size: once; CDR3 DNA: TGCGCCAGCAGCTTGGACAGGGGACTCGCTGGAAACACCATATATTTT; CDR3 protein: CASSLDRGLAGNTIYF
J gene: TRBJ1-1; V gene: TRBV5-6; D gene: -; clone size: -; CDR3 DNA: TGTGCCAGCAGCTACGGGGGGGGCACTGAAGCTTTCTTT; CDR3 protein: CASSYGGGTEAFF
J gene: TRBJ1-6; V gene: TRBV2; D gene: -; clone size: -; CDR3 DNA: TGTGCCAGCAGTGACAGGGAGGGTAGTAGTTCACCCCTCCACTTT; CDR3 protein: CASSDREGSSSPLHF
J gene: TRBJ2-2; V gene: TRBV28; D gene: TRBD2; clone size: -; CDR3 DNA: TGTGCCAGCAGTCCACGGACTAGCGGGCTCTTGCCAGGGGAGCTGTTTTTT; CDR3 protein: CASSPRTSGLLPGELFF
J gene: TRBJ2-5; V gene: TRBV25-1; D gene: TRBD1; clone size: -; CDR3 DNA: TGTGCCAGCAGTGGTTTACAGGGGGTCAAAGAGACCCAGTACTTC; CDR3 protein: CASSGLQGVKETQYF
J gene: TRBJ2-5; V gene: TRBV18; D gene: TRBD1; clone size: -; CDR3 DNA: TGTGCCAGCTCACCGGGACAGTCAAGGTCAGAGACCCAGTACTTC; CDR3 protein: CASSPGQSRSETQYF
J gene: TRBJ1-5; V gene: TRBV7-8; D gene: -; clone size: -; CDR3 DNA: TGTGCCAGCAGCTTATTCCCGGACATTCGCGCACTGGGCAATCAGCCCCAGCATTTT; CDR3 protein: CASSLFPDIRALGNQPQHF
J gene: TRBJ1-3; V gene: TRBV7-9; D gene: TRBD1; clone size: -; CDR3 DNA: TGTGCCAGCAGCACCCGGGACAGGAGAAACCTCTCTGGAAACACCATATATTTT; CDR3 protein: CASSTRDRRNLSGNTIYF
J gene: TRBJ2-1; V gene: TRBV14; D gene: TRBD2; clone size: -; CDR3 DNA: TGTGCCAGCAGCCAAGCTCTTCGAGCTAGCGGGAGGGACAATGAGCAGTTCTTC; CDR3 protein: CASSQALRASGRDNEQFF
J gene: TRBJ2-1; V gene: TRBV13; D gene: -; clone size: -; CDR3 DNA: TGTGCCAGCAGCCAACAGAGCTTGTACAATGAGCAGTTCTTC; CDR3 protein: CASSQQSLYNEQFF
J gene: TRBJ1-4; V gene: TRBV10-2; D gene: TRBD1; clone size: -; CDR3 DNA: TGCGCCAGCAACCCCGGGACAGGGGTTGAAAAACTGCTTTTT; CDR3 protein: CASNPGTGVEKLLF
J gene: TRBJ2-5; V gene: TRBV4-3; D gene: -; clone size: -; CDR3 DNA: TGCGCCAGCAGCCAAGGTTTTAGCTTCCAAGAGACCCAGTACTTC; CDR3 protein: CASSQGFSFQETQYF
J gene: TRBJ2-5; V gene: TRBV27; D gene: -; clone size: -; CDR3 DNA: TGTGCCAGCAGTTTATCGGGGGCCGGGGAGACCCAGTACTTC; CDR3 protein: CASSLSGAGETQYF
J gene: TRBJ2-1; V gene: TRBV12-3/TRBV12-4; D gene: -; clone size: -; CDR3 DNA: TGTGCCAGCAGTTCGGAGGGCCGAGAGCAGTTCTTC; CDR3 protein: CASSSEGREQFF
J gene: TRBJ1-5; V gene: TRBV6-2/TRBV6-3; D gene: -; clone size: -; CDR3 DNA: TGTGCCAGCAGTTACTCGCCCGACAGGCTAGGCTTTAATCAGCCCCAGCATTTT; CDR3 protein: CASSYSPDRLGFNQPQHF